This T cell receptor (beta chain) was sequenced in a study of OX40 agonist ivuxolimab in advanced cancers. Background on the study: It was ivuxolimab, an agonistic anti-OX40 (CD134) antibody, that patients were treated with.

Per germline, CDR1 SGHDT and CDR2 YYEEEE. With 4 bases clipped from V and 8 bases from J, the junction kept 5 bases outside the gene matches. The CDR3 length is 13 residues. The assay was immunoSEQ multiplex PCR, and TCRdb's table has in-frame clones only and misses some. The sample includes about 51,000 clones, 65% to 85% of them seen just once. J is TRBJ1-4 and V is TRBV5-6; 7 bases line up with TRBD1. Sequencing was performed on CD4+ or CD8+ T cells sorted from blood, taken in a trial of the OX40 agonist ivuxolimab. This receptor was taken from an adult with an advanced solid tumor such as melanoma, head and neck, liver or kidney cancer. The CDR3 protein is CASSMTGTEKLFF. CDR3 nucleotides: TGTGCCAGCAGCATGACAGGGACCGAAAAACTGTTTTTT. Supplemented by reference TRBV5-6 and TRBJ1-4, the full variable domain reads DAGVTQSPTHLIKTRGQQVTLRCSPKSGHDTVSWYQQALGQGPQFIFQYYEEEERQRGNFPDRFSGHQFPNYSSELNVNALLLGDSALYLCASSMTGTEKLFFGSGTQLSVL.